Each of the 20 T cell receptor beta chains below was sequenced from the same sample in a study of blood T cell repertoires in COVID-19. Libraries were prepared by immunoSEQ multiplex PCR; TCRdb keeps only in-frame clonotypes and omits some of them. The sample has fewer than 450,000 clones, 70% to 90% seen once. Specimen: peripheral blood. Every receptor here comes from a woman in her 50s with COVID-19, enrolled during active disease.

This chain joins TRBV19 and TRBJ1-2; TRBD1 matches at 11 bases. The CDR3 is 14 amino acids. CDR1 is LNHDA, CDR2 SQIVND, per germline (reference sequence). V lost 7 bases to trimming and J lost 3 bases; unmatched junction nucleotides: 4. CDR3 DNA: TGTGCCAGTACCGGACAGGGGGCGTACTATGGCTACACCTTC. It encodes CASTGQGAYYGYTF. Full variable domain (rest looked up from reference TRBV19 and TRBJ1-2): DGGITQSPKYLFRKEGQNVTLSCEQNLNHDAMYWYRQDPGQGLRLIYYSQIVNDFQKGDIAEGYSVSREKKESFPLTVTSAQKNPTAFYLCASTGQGAYYGYTFGSGTRLTVV.

The chain carries TRBV2 and TRBJ2-1, with 10 nucleotides matching TRBD1. This CDR3 contains 14 residues. Germline V gene data show CDR1 as SNHLY and CDR2 as FYNNEI. The trim removed 5 bases at V and 8 bases at J, leaving 6 bases unmatched. Written as DNA, the CDR3 is TGTGCCAGCAGTTCTTGGGACAGGGGCGATGAGCAGTTCTTC. This sequence encodes CASSSWDRGDEQFF. Full variable domain (outside the CDR3, taken from reference TRBV2 and TRBJ2-1): EPEVTQTPSHQVTQMGQEVILRCVPISNHLYFYWYRQILGQKVEFLVSFYNNEISEKSEIFDDQFSVERPDGSNFTLKIRSTKLEDSAMYFCASSSWDRGDEQFFGPGTRLTVL.

The chain has TRBV6-6 and TRBJ1-2; D ambiguous. Germline CDR1 MNHNY, CDR2 SVGAGI (reference sequence). V dropped 6 bases and J dropped 2 bases, with 10 bases sitting between them. This CDR3 has 13 amino acids. The CDR3 loop reads CASSPDMNYGYTF. DNA of the CDR3: TGTGCCAGCAGCCCTGACATGAACTATGGCTACACCTTC.

This chain connects TRBV27 to TRBJ2-7; 7 nucleotides align to TRBD2. This CDR3 spans 12 amino acids. V was pared by 7 bases and J by 7 bases, with 7 bases of the junction left unmatched. CDR1 and CDR2 (germline): MNHEY, SMNVEV (reference sequence). The CDR3 region is CASTGGSGEQYF. The CDR3 DNA reads as TGTGCCAGCACCGGGGGGAGCGGAGAGCAGTACTTC.

The V call is TRBV5-6, the J call TRBJ2-7; a possible D gene is TRBD2 (6 bases). This CDR3 has 14 amino acids. The V end lost 5 bases, the J end lost 0 bases, and 12 bases lay between the germline ends. Germline lookup yields CDR1 SGHDT and CDR2 YYEEEE. The CDR3 is CASRSRGYSYEQYF. CDR3 DNA sequence: TGTGCCAGCAGATCCCGGGGGTACTCCTACGAGCAGTACTTC.

This clone was detected a few times. This sequence joins TRBV7-9 and TRBJ1-1; the match to TRBD1 covers 8 bases. V shed 1 base and J 4 bases; nucleotides not matched to a gene: 5. Germline V gene data show CDR1 as SEHNR and CDR2 as FQNEAQ (reference sequence). The CDR3 covers 15 residues. CDR3 bases: TGTGCCAGCAGCTTAGGAGAACAGGGGGTCACTGAAGCTTTCTTT. Translating it yields CASSLGEQGVTEAFF.

The chain uses TRBV4-2 and TRBJ1-6; 7 bases map to TRBD1. The CDR3 runs 15 residues. CDR1 and CDR2 (germline): LGHNA, YNFKEQ. Losses at the gene ends were 0 bases for V and 5 bases for J; bases not matched to a gene: 1. In DNA form, the CDR3 reads TGTGCCAGCAGCCAAGAACAGGGGCATAATTCACCCCTCCACTTT. This translates into CASSQEQGHNSPLHF.

The chain uses TRBV6-4 and TRBJ1-2; tentatively, D is TRBD1 (5 bases). The CDR3 loop spans 16 amino acids. Trimming took 9 bases from V and 2 from J, leaving 22 bases between them. CDR1 MRHNA and CDR2 SNTAGT come from the germline V gene. CDR3 DNA sequence: TGTGCCAGTCATTCAGGGCCCCAAAGCAAAAACTATGGCTACACCTTC. It codes for CASHSGPQSKNYGYTF.

The chain links TRBV3-1 (or the pseudogene TRBV3-2) to TRBJ1-4; D is possibly TRBD1 (6 bases). CDR3 length: 15 amino acids. The V gene's germline CDR1 is LGHDT and CDR2 YNNKEL (reference sequence). V lost 3 bases to trimming and J lost 10 bases, with 18 bases between them. In nucleotides, the CDR3 is TGTGCCAGCAGCCACCTCCCGGACAGCCCAGGAAAACTGTTTTTT. It is translated as CASSHLPDSPGKLFF.

V is TRBV7-9 and J is TRBJ2-7; unclear D gene. Trimming shortened V by 3 bases and J by 0 bases, and 9 bases separated the two germline ends. Germline lookup yields CDR1 SEHNR and CDR2 FQNEAQ (reference sequence). The length of the CDR3 is 14 residues. The CDR3 here is CASSFLANSYEQYF. In DNA, the CDR3 is TGTGCCAGCAGCTTTTTGGCCAACTCCTACGAGCAGTACTTC. Complete variable domain (other parts from reference TRBV7-9 and TRBJ2-7): DTGVSQNPRHKITKRGQNVTFRCDPISEHNRLYWYRQTLGQGPEFLTYFQNEAQLEKSRLLSDRFSAERPKGSFSTLEIQRTEQGDSAMYLCASSFLANSYEQYFGPGTRLTVT.

This clone has just one count. The chain has TRBV5-1 and TRBJ1-1, with TRBD1 matching over 7 bases. The CDR3 is 14 amino acids. Germline lookup yields CDR1 SGHRS and CDR2 YFSETQ. The V segment lost 0 bases and the J segment 6 bases; nucleotides outside the gene matches: 5. The CDR3 bases are TGCGCCAGCAGCTTGGTCGGGACAGAAGCTGAAGCTTTCTTT. Protein: CASSLVGTEAEAFF.

The chain carries TRBV7-9 and TRBJ2-4; TRBD2 matches 7 bases. The germline V gene encodes CDR1 SEHNR and CDR2 FQNEAQ (reference sequence). V gave up 2 bases and J gave up 15 bases; unmatched junction bases: 7. The CDR3 length is 12 residues. The CDR3 sequence is CASSLIGGGLYF. CDR3 in DNA: TGTGCCAGCAGCTTAATCGGGGGAGGGCTGTACTTC.

The chain has TRBV5-4 and TRBJ2-3, with a weak D call TRBD2 (6 bases). The CDR3 has 17 amino acids. The germline gives CDR1 SGHNT, CDR2 YYREEE (reference sequence). V lost 1 base and J lost 1, with 16 bases in between. The CDR3 DNA is TGTGCCAGCAGCTTGTCTCGGCGCGGGGCCGGCACAGATACGCAGTATTTT. Protein: CASSLSRRGAGTDTQYF.

The chain carries TRBV5-8 and TRBJ2-5; TRBD1 agrees at 8 bases. The CDR3 consists of 16 residues. Germline values: CDR1 SGHTS, CDR2 YDEGEE. The ends lost 4 bases at V and 4 bases at J; junction bases unmatched: 12. CDR3 coding DNA: TGTGCCAGCAGCCTGGGACAGGAAACCCTGGGAGAGACCCAGTACTTC. It encodes CASSLGQETLGETQYF.

This clone was observed a single time. At one boundary the junction diverges from the germline segment, which might be a read error. The chain joins TRBV2 to TRBJ2-7; no reliable D call. This CDR3 spans 13 amino acids. Germline V lookup: CDR1 SNHLY, CDR2 FYNNEI. The CDR3: CASGEAEFYEQYF. Here the CDR3 DNA reads TGTGCCAGCGGTGAGGCAGAATTCTACGAGCAGTACTTC.

V usage is TRBV12-3 or TRBV12-4 and J usage is TRBJ1-1; perhaps TRBD1 as D (5 bases). The CDR3 has 12 amino acids. V gave up 6 bases and J gave up 5 bases, with 10 bases separating them. The CDR3 DNA reads TGTGCCAGCAGCTCGACAGTGACTGAAGCTTTCTTT. Protein: CASSSTVTEAFF.

This chain uses TRBV6-5 with TRBJ1-4, with no clear D. Trimming shortened V by 7 bases and J by 0 bases, and 12 bases separated the two germline ends. The germline V gene has CDR1 MNHEY and CDR2 SVGAGI. The CDR3 is 15 amino acids. The CDR3 coding sequence is TGTGCCAGCACAACAACCGCTGCAACTAATGAAAAACTGTTTTTT. Translated, it gives CASTTTAATNEKLFF.

The chain carries TRBV30 and TRBJ1-1; D remains unclear. Between the trimmed V and J ends, which lost 7 bases and 1 base, there was a span of 7 bases. The length of the CDR3 is 11 residues. Germline CDR1 is GTSNPN and CDR2 is SVGIG (reference sequence). This CDR3 is CAYERNTEAFF. DNA of the CDR3: TGTGCCTATGAGAGGAACACTGAAGCTTTCTTT.

This clone showed up just once. The same CDR3 is also encoded by other DNA sequences in this sample. The CDR3 DNA follows: TGTGCCAGCAGCTTACAGGGGCGGAACACTGAAGCTTTCTTT. It encodes CASSLQGRNTEAFF. The chain is built from TRBV7-3 and TRBJ1-1; D possibly corresponds to TRBD1 (6 bases). Trimming cost V 2 bases and J 1 base, with 8 bases left between them. This CDR3 is built from 14 residues. The germline CDR1 and CDR2 sequences are SGHTA and FQGTGA.

V is TRBV5-1 and J is TRBJ2-3, with 11 bases identical to TRBD2. V was clipped by 1 base and J by 0 bases; unmatched bases: 13. The CDR3 consists of 20 residues. The V gene's germline CDR1 is SGHRS and CDR2 YFSETQ. DNA for the CDR3: TGCGCCAGCAGCTTGTTGGCTAGCGGGGGGAACAATCCTAGCACAGATACGCAGTATTTT. Translated, it gives CASSLLASGGNNPSTDTQYF.